One and the same sample provided the 24 T cell receptor beta chains below, sequenced in a study of T cell responses to AZD1222 COVID-19 vaccine. Sequencing used immunoSEQ multiplex PCR; TCRdb keeps in-frame clones, though not all of them. The sample includes about 180,000 clones, 80% to 95% of them seen just once. Sequenced here: peripheral blood, sampled 28 days after the second AZD1222 dose. The source of these receptors is an adult who received the AZD1222 COVID-19 vaccine.

The chain combines TRBV7-8 with TRBJ1-2; TRBD1 matches at 11 bases. The CDR3 contains 15 residues. CDR1 SGHVS and CDR2 FQNEAQ come from the germline V gene. V dropped 5 bases and J dropped 3; count of bases not matched to a gene: 5. The CDR3 DNA sequence: TGTGCCAGCAGCCCTCGGACAGGGGGCGACTATGGCTACACCTTC. Amino acids: CASSPRTGGDYGYTF.

The chain uses TRBV6-5 and TRBJ1-4, with a tentative D call TRBD1 (6 bases). V lost 6 bases and J lost 1, with 9 bases in between. Germline assignment: CDR1 MNHEY and CDR2 SVGAGI. CDR3 size: 14 residues. The CDR3 here is CASSSGQTNEKLFF. CDR3 DNA: TGTGCCAGCAGCTCGGGACAAACTAATGAAAAACTGTTTTTT.

The CDR3 sequence: CASSPGSGETGNTIYF. The CDR3 region has the DNA TGTGCCAGCTCACCCGGGTCAGGGGAGACTGGAAACACCATATATTTT. This chain connects TRBV18 to TRBJ1-3; a possible D gene is TRBD1 (6 bases). Trimming shortened V by 3 bases and J by 2 bases, and 14 bases separated the two germline ends. The CDR3 has 16 amino acids. The V gene's germline CDR1 is KGHSH and CDR2 LQKENI.

The chain combines TRBV9 with TRBJ2-3; a weak D match, TRBD2 (6 bases). The germline V gene encodes CDR1 SGDLS and CDR2 YYNGEE. V was shortened by 1 base and J by 2 bases, with 14 bases between the two germline ends. The CDR3 contains 16 residues. The DNA of the CDR3 is TGTGCCAGCAGCGTAATACCGGGGGTCAACACAGATACGCAGTATTTT. Translating it yields CASSVIPGVNTDTQYF.

The V gene is TRBV27, the J gene TRBJ1-6; D call uncertain. The germline CDR1 and CDR2 sequences are MNHEY and SMNVEV (reference sequence). CDR3 length: 13 amino acids. V was trimmed by 6 bases and J by 6 bases, leaving 9 bases between them. The CDR3 sequence: CASRVIFNSPLHF. The CDR3 nucleotides read TGTGCCAGCAGGGTGATCTTTAATTCACCCCTCCACTTT.

The chain uses TRBV27 and TRBJ1-1; D is undetermined. There are 12 residues in the CDR3. Germline V gene data show CDR1 as MNHEY and CDR2 as SMNVEV (reference sequence). V was clipped by 8 bases and J by 5 bases, with 12 bases between them. CDR3 sequence (DNA): TGTGCCAGCTTTTCTCTGGGGACTGAAGCTTTCTTT. This encodes CASFSLGTEAFF.

The gene calls are TRBV28 and TRBJ1-2, with D maybe TRBD1 (5 bases). Trimming took 7 bases from V and 0 from J, leaving 12 bases between them. Germline loops: CDR1 MDHEN, CDR2 SYDVKM. The CDR3 runs to 14 residues. The CDR3 DNA reads as TGTGCCAGCAACACCTTGGGGGCTAACTATGGCTACACCTTC. Residues: CASNTLGANYGYTF.

This sequence joins TRBV4-1 and TRBJ1-1; a weak D match, TRBD1 (6 bases). The V end was cut by 2 bases, the J end by 8 bases, with 18 bases between. Germline values: CDR1 MGHRA, CDR2 YSYEKL. The CDR3 totals 15 residues. DNA of the CDR3: TGCGCCAGCAGCCAAAAGGACTTTCGGGGGCGGGAAGCTTTCTTT. Translation: CASSQKDFRGREAFF.

The V and J genes are TRBV13 and TRBJ2-3; D unclear. The CDR3 is 15 amino acids. V lost 2 bases and J 0 bases, leaving 9 bases between the germline ends. Germline CDR1 and CDR2: PRHDT and FYEKMQ (reference sequence). This CDR3 is CASSLQFPSTDTQYF. For the CDR3, the DNA is TGTGCCAGCAGCTTACAGTTTCCTAGCACAGATACGCAGTATTTT.

The chain combines TRBV2 with TRBJ2-6; D is unclear. V dropped 5 bases and J dropped 7 bases, with 15 bases sitting between them. The CDR3 is 15 amino acids. CDR1 is SNHLY and CDR2 is FYNNEI in the germline V gene. The CDR3 coding sequence is TGTGCCAGCAGTACGGACGGCGTGGGAGCCAACGTCCTGACTTTC. It specifies CASSTDGVGANVLTF.

This rearrangement joins TRBV2 to TRBJ1-2; D gene unclear. Trimming shortened V by 5 bases and J by 4 bases, and 11 bases separated the two germline ends. The CDR3 is 13 residues long. Germline CDR1 is SNHLY and CDR2 is FYNNEI. The CDR3 region is CASSSSGLYGYTF. The CDR3 bases are TGTGCCAGCAGTTCGTCAGGCCTCTATGGCTACACCTTC.

In the case of this clone: In the same sample, other DNA sequences code for this CDR3. The genes are TRBV27 and TRBJ2-7; D gene unclear. V was clipped by 2 bases and J by 2 bases, with 7 bases between them. Per germline, CDR1 MNHEY and CDR2 SMNVEV (reference sequence). This CDR3 region has 13 residues. The CDR3 reads CASSLPGAYEQYF. Written as DNA, the CDR3 is TGTGCCAGCAGTTTACCCGGCGCCTACGAGCAGTACTTC.

The rearrangement links TRBV25-1 to TRBJ2-1, with TRBD1 matching 10 bases. The CDR3 totals 15 residues. CDR1 is MGHDK, CDR2 SYGVNS, per germline. V gave up 7 bases and J gave up 8 bases; unmatched junction bases: 11. The CDR3 DNA reads TGTGCCAGCAACTACCCGGGACAGGGGAGAGATGAGCAGTTCTTC. It specifies CASNYPGQGRDEQFF.

The rearrangement joins TRBV19 to TRBJ1-1; 8 bases fit TRBD1. The V gene's germline CDR1 is LNHDA and CDR2 SQIVND (reference sequence). V shed 4 bases, J shed 5 bases, and the junction held 6 bases outside the gene matches. The CDR3 has 14 residues. For the CDR3, the DNA is TGTGCCAGTAGTACGCAGGGGGCGTTTACTGAAGCTTTCTTT. Amino acid sequence: CASSTQGAFTEAFF.

This clone occurred once. This chain connects TRBV27 to TRBJ2-7, with D maybe TRBD2 (6 bases). V was cut by 8 bases and J by 4 bases, with 24 bases left in between. CDR1 is MNHEY and CDR2 is SMNVEV in the germline V gene (reference sequence). This CDR3 is 16 amino acids long. The CDR3 sequence is CASRREAGSSYYEQYF. The DNA for the CDR3 is TGTGCCAGCCGAAGAGAGGCGGGATCTTCATATTACGAGCAGTACTTC.

The chain has TRBV5-1 and TRBJ1-2; possibly TRBD1 for D (6 bases). V was shortened by 5 bases and J by 4 bases, with 15 bases between the two germline ends. The V gene's germline CDR1 is SGHRS and CDR2 YFSETQ. The CDR3 is made up of 14 amino acids. As DNA, the CDR3 is TGCGCCAGCAGGGGGGCAGGTTTGGGCTATGGCTACACCTTC. Translating gives CASRGAGLGYGYTF.

The chain employs TRBV5-1 and TRBJ1-2; 9 bases match TRBD1. The CDR3 runs 17 residues. V was pared by 1 base and J by 1 base, with 8 bases of the junction left unmatched. The germline gives CDR1 SGHRS, CDR2 YFSETQ. This chain's CDR3 is CASSLRTGVDGNYGYTF. Here the CDR3 DNA reads TGCGCCAGCAGCTTGCGGACAGGGGTAGACGGTAACTATGGCTACACCTTC.

V gene TRBV7-8 combines with J gene TRBJ1-2; D is uncertain. Trimming cost V 5 bases and J 8 bases, with 24 bases left between them. The CDR3 has 16 amino acids. The germline V gene encodes CDR1 SGHVS and CDR2 FQNEAQ. The CDR3 is CASSAHDGSLAWGYTF. The CDR3 DNA reads as TGTGCCAGCAGCGCCCATGACGGATCCCTAGCATGGGGCTACACCTTC.

A few counts support this clone. The chain recombines TRBV20-1 with TRBJ2-7; D is undetermined. The CDR3 has 11 amino acids. The germline CDR1 and CDR2 sequences are DFQATT and SNEGSKA (reference sequence). V was shortened by 1 base and J by 3 bases, with 4 bases between the two germline ends. CDR3 in DNA: TGCAGTGCTAGAGGGGACTACGAGCAGTACTTC. This gives the protein CSARGDYEQYF.

V gene TRBV6-2 or TRBV6-3 combines with J gene TRBJ1-5; D is perhaps TRBD1 (5 bases). Trimming pared 3 bases from V and 7 bases from J, leaving 16 bases between. Germline V gene lookup returns CDR1 MNHEY and CDR2 SVGEGT. The CDR3 loop spans 15 amino acids. The CDR3 reads CASSYSTFGGQPQHF. CDR3 nucleotide sequence: TGTGCCAGCAGTTATTCAACATTCGGGGGGCAGCCCCAGCATTTT.

This chain uses TRBV11-3 with TRBJ1-1; TRBD1 matches at 8 bases. V shed 8 bases and J 1 base; nucleotides not matched to a gene: 3. The CDR3 loop spans 13 amino acids. The V gene's germline CDR1 is SGHNT and CDR2 YENEEA. CDR3 nucleotides: TGTGCCAGCCGAGGACAGGGGAACACTGAAGCTTTCTTT. Its translation is CASRGQGNTEAFF.

The gene calls are TRBV15 and TRBJ2-6, with 9 bases aligning to TRBD1. V was pared by 5 bases and J by 6 bases, with 5 bases of the junction left unmatched. The CDR3 contains 15 residues. CDR1 is LNHNV and CDR2 is YYDKDF in the germline V gene (reference sequence). The CDR3 bases are TGTGCCACCAGCCCTCGGACAGGGGAGGCCAACGTCCTGACTTTC. It yields the protein CATSPRTGEANVLTF.

This clone was counted between two and nine times. This chain connects TRBV3-1 (or the pseudogene TRBV3-2) to TRBJ1-6, with a possible D match to TRBD1 (5 bases). The CDR3 length is 15 residues. CDR1 LGHDT and CDR2 YNNKEL come from the germline V gene (reference sequence). Between the trimmed V and J ends, which lost 7 bases and 5 bases, there was a span of 15 bases. CDR3 protein: CASNHHGADNSPLHF. In nucleotides, the CDR3 is TGTGCCAGCAATCACCATGGGGCAGATAATTCACCCCTCCACTTT.

The rearrangement joins TRBV9 to TRBJ1-4; no firm D call. The V end was cut by 0 bases, the J end by 2 bases, with 5 bases between. The CDR3 has 14 residues. CDR1 and CDR2 (germline): SGDLS, YYNGEE. CDR3: CASSVAGTNEKLFF. In nucleotides, the CDR3 is TGTGCCAGCAGCGTAGCGGGCACTAATGAAAAACTGTTTTTT.